This T cell receptor beta chain was sequenced during a study of T-cell memory formation after mild COVID-19. Per the germline V gene, CDR1 is SQVTM and CDR2 is ANQGSEA. The CDR3 is made up of 11 amino acids. Notes on the study in general: Most CD4+ clones that shrank were in CM and EM, while CD8+ ones turned up in EMRA. Clones from the second wave (peaking day 37) had unconfirmed SARS-CoV-2 specificity.

With respect to this clonotype: No antigen is known for it. The junction departs from germline at one end; a sequencing error may be responsible.

TCRdb re-derived calls from the 5' RACE reads in MiXCR, one entry per CDR3 protein. In the table there are 140,000 to 150,000 distinct CDR3 sequences, 15% to 20% of which are singletons. This rearrangement joins TRBV29-1 to TRBJ1-4, with D unclear. The sequence came from an adult woman who had mild COVID-19 (a few samples of this study predate the infection). Cell type and time point are not known. The sequenced sample was PBMCs or a T cell subset sorted from them (not recorded which). The DNA of the CDR3 is TGCAGCGTTAACTTGGGTGGAACAGCCCTTTTT. It is translated as CSVNLGGTALF.